A single sample gave rise to the 24 T cell receptor beta chains below, sequenced in a study of T cell clonality in common variable immunodeficiency. Libraries were prepared by immunoSEQ multiplex PCR; TCRdb keeps only in-frame clonotypes and omits some of them. Altogether under 45,000 clones were found in the sample, and no singletons occur. Sample: peripheral blood mononuclear cells. These TCRs come from a person aged 18 to 75 in good health.

With respect to this clone: Sequencing ends 3 residues short of the CDR3 end; the germline J gene provides the rest. This chain connects TRBV7-2 to TRBJ1-2; tentative D call: TRBD1 (6 bases). The CDR3 loop spans 14 amino acids. Germline V gene lookup returns CDR1 SGHTA and CDR2 FQGNSA. The sequenced part of the CDR3 DNA is TGTGCCAGCAGCTTAGACCCAGGGGCCTACGAC. This encodes CASSLDPGAYD. The whole CDR3 region reads CASSLDPGAYDYTF.

This clone came up many times. The CDR3 goes on 3 residues after the read ends, and that part is filled in from the germline J gene. V and J are TRBV7-2 and TRBJ1-4; 7 positions agree with TRBD1. This CDR3 region has 14 residues. The germline V gene encodes CDR1 SGHTA and CDR2 FQGNSA. J gave up 8 bases and V 5 bases, and 8 bases lay outside the gene matches. CDR3 sequence: CASSPTGNDEKLFF. The part of the CDR3 DNA that was read is TGTGCCAGCAGCCCGACAGGGAATGACGAAAAA.

In its sample, this clone was seen many times. The read ends 3 residues shy of where the CDR3 ends; the end is completed using the germline J gene. This chain connects TRBV6-2 or TRBV6-3 to TRBJ2-4, with D possibly being TRBD2 (6 bases). Germline V gene data show CDR1 as MNHEY and CDR2 as SVGEGT. Trimming removed 6 bases at V and 0 bases at J, with 18 bases between. This CDR3 is 17 amino acids long. CDR3 DNA (partial): TGTGCCAGCAGACCCCTAACTAGCATCTTAGCCAAAAACATT. This sequence encodes CASRPLTSILAKNI. The CDR3 in full is CASRPLTSILAKNIQYF.

This clone was recorded at least ten times. The read comes to an end 3 residues before the CDR3 does, leaving the germline J gene to fill in the end. The chain uses TRBV5-1 and TRBJ2-2; TRBD1 matches at 9 bases. Germline values: CDR1 SGHRS, CDR2 YFSETQ. The CDR3 length is 17 residues. V lost 4 bases, J lost 5 bases, and 12 bases stayed unmatched. The DNA read from the CDR3 is TGCGCCAGCAGCGCCACGGTAGCCGGGACAGGGACCGGGGAG. This encodes CASSATVAGTGTGE. The full CDR3 reads CASSATVAGTGTGELFF.

This clone was counted a few times. The read finishes 3 residues shy of the CDR3 end, and the germline J gene is used to complete it. V gene TRBV20-1 combines with J gene TRBJ1-1, with D possibly being TRBD1 (6 bases). The CDR3 sequence is 16 residues long. Germline loops: CDR1 DFQATT, CDR2 SNEGSKA (reference sequence). V was shortened by 4 bases and J by 0 bases, with 18 bases between the two germline ends. The sequenced CDR3 bases are TGCAGTGCTACCGGACCGGGACACTTCATGAACACTGAA. Its protein product is CSATGPGHFMNTE. The whole CDR3 region reads CSATGPGHFMNTEAFF.

This clone has ten or more counts. The CDR3 extends 3 residues past the end of the read, so its final part is completed from the germline J gene. The same CDR3 is also encoded by other DNA sequences in this sample. V and J are TRBV5-1 and TRBJ1-3; possible D gene TRBD1, 5 bases. In germline, CDR1 is SGHRS, CDR2 YFSETQ. V lost 3 bases to trimming and J lost 3 bases, with 10 bases between them. The CDR3 extends over 14 amino acids. The sequenced part of the CDR3 DNA is TGCGCCAGCAGCTGGGGGGGAGATGGAAACACC. Its protein is CASSWGGDGNT. The CDR3 in its entirety is CASSWGGDGNTIYF.

In this sample, this clone turned up many times. CDR3 DNA (partial): TGCGCCAGCAGTGAGAGGACAGGCTACGAG. Amino acid sequence: CASSERTGYE. The CDR3 in full is CASSERTGYEQYF. V gene TRBV10-1 combines with J gene TRBJ2-7; 7 positions agree with TRBD1. The sequence runs out 3 residues before the end of the CDR3; the remainder is reconstructed from the germline J gene. Trimming at V came to 2 bases and at J to 3 bases, leaving 1 base not matched to a gene. This CDR3 has 13 residues. Germline lookup yields CDR1 WNHNN and CDR2 SYGVQD (reference sequence).

This clone was counted ten times or more. The CDR3 end is not reached by the read, which stops 3 residues before it; the germline J gene fills it in. The J gene is TRBJ1-5, the V gene TRBV7-2; D is unclear. V lost 0 bases and J lost 2, with 8 bases in between. The CDR3 loop spans 15 amino acids. Germline loops: CDR1 SGHTA, CDR2 FQGNSA. The CDR3 here is CASSLALTGNQPQHF. The CDR3 bases that were read are TGTGCCAGCAGCTTAGCGCTAACAGGCAATCAGCCC.

This clone was observed at least ten times. Coverage ceases 3 residues before the CDR3 finishes, and the germline J gene fills in the end. This chain joins TRBV6-1 and TRBJ2-3, with D uncertain. Germline V gene sequence: CDR1 MNHNS, CDR2 SASEGT. This CDR3 region has 14 residues. Trimming left V 2 bases short and J 2 bases short, with 8 bases between. The CDR3: CASSELTVTDTQYF. The sequenced CDR3 bases are TGTGCCAGCAGTGAATTAACAGTCACAGATACG.

At least ten counts were recorded for this clone. The part of the CDR3 DNA that was read is TGCAGTGCTAGTGGGACAGGGGGCAGTCTTACTAACTATGGC. It translates to CSASGTGGSLTNYG. The whole CDR3 protein is CSASGTGGSLTNYGYTF. The chain is built from TRBV20-1 and TRBJ1-2; the match to TRBD1 covers 12 bases. From the germline J gene comes the end of the CDR3, since the read stops 3 residues before it. The J segment lost 0 bases and the V segment lost 3 bases, leaving 8 bases of the junction unmatched. Germline V lookup: CDR1 DFQATT, CDR2 SNEGSKA (reference sequence). The CDR3 is made up of 17 amino acids.

This clone came up many times. The read stops 3 residues short of the end of the CDR3; the missing end is completed from the germline J gene. The rearrangement uses TRBV7-2 and TRBJ2-3, with TRBD1 matching over 9 bases. The CDR3 is made up of 15 amino acids. Germline assignment: CDR1 SGHTA and CDR2 FQGNSA. V lost 5 bases to trimming and J lost 0 bases; unmatched junction nucleotides: 3. This CDR3 reads CASSNRGQSTDTQYF. CDR3 bases read: TGTGCCAGCAGCAACAGGGGGCAAAGCACAGATACG.

This clone was seen repeatedly, ten times or more. The DNA read from the CDR3 is TGTGCCAGCGGTCAAGCCGAGCCC. Protein product: CASGQAEP. The whole CDR3 reads CASGQAEPQHF. The chain links TRBV6-1 to TRBJ1-5; no definite D call. Read coverage stops 3 residues before the CDR3 terminus; the germline J gene supplies the remainder. The germline gives CDR1 MNHNS, CDR2 SASEGT. The ends were cut back, 8 bases at V and 8 bases at J, with 10 bases in the middle. The CDR3 length is 11 residues.

This clone was found many times. The read terminates 3 residues ahead of where the CDR3 ends, so the germline J gene completes it. The V call is TRBV20-1, the J call TRBJ2-2, with TRBD2 identical over 11 bases. J was trimmed by 4 bases and V by 3 bases; bases with no gene match: 13. Germline V CDR1 and CDR2: DFQATT, SNEGSKA (reference sequence). The CDR3 covers 18 residues. The CDR3 bases that were read are TGCAGTGCTAGGTCCTCGTTGCTAGCGGGAGGAGGCACCGGGGAG. Translation gives CSARSSLLAGGGTGE. The complete CDR3 protein is CSARSSLLAGGGTGELFF.

This clone was detected ten times or more. The DNA ends 3 residues before the CDR3 does, and the rest of the CDR3 is filled in from the germline J gene. The chain carries TRBV7-3 and TRBJ2-5, with a weak D call TRBD2 (6 bases). The CDR3 runs to 14 residues. The V gene lost 2 bases and the J gene lost 3 bases, with 10 bases spanning the gap. CDR1 SGHTA and CDR2 FQGTGA come from the germline V gene. This chain's CDR3 is CASSLGGREETQYF. CDR3 DNA (partial): TGTGCCAGCAGCTTAGGGGGGAGAGAAGAGACC.

This clone was seen many times. At one boundary the junction diverges from the germline segment, which might be a read error. The sequenced part of the CDR3 DNA is TGTAGTGCGGGCAGTAGGGGCACTGAA. It specifies CSAGSRGTE. The whole CDR3 sequence is CSAGSRGTEAFF. This sequence joins TRBV20-1 and TRBJ1-1; maybe TRBD1 (5 bases). The CDR3 is cut off 3 residues early in the read; its end comes from the germline J gene. The CDR3 length is 12 residues. Per germline, CDR1 DFQATT and CDR2 SNEGSKA (reference sequence).

This clone was seen repeatedly, ten times or more. The read ends 3 residues before the CDR3 terminus; that terminus is restored from the germline J gene. The chain carries TRBV5-1 and TRBJ2-2, with TRBD1 matching 9 bases. Germline values: CDR1 SGHRS, CDR2 YFSETQ. V shed 4 bases, J shed 4 bases, and the junction held 8 bases outside the gene matches. CDR3 size: 16 residues. CDR3 loop: CASSRPGQGATGELFF. Partial CDR3 DNA: TGCGCCAGCAGCCGCCCGGGACAGGGTGCCACCGGGGAG.

This clone has a count of ten or more. The observed sequence ends 3 residues before the CDR3 terminus, with the missing tail filled in from the germline J gene. The V gene is TRBV19, the J gene TRBJ2-7; 7 bases fit TRBD2. The germline V gene encodes CDR1 LNHDA and CDR2 SQIVND (reference sequence). J lost 0 bases, V lost 3 bases, and 5 bases had no gene match. This CDR3 contains 15 residues. The CDR3 bases that were read are TGTGCCAGTAGTATGGGCGGGAGAAACTCCTACGAG. It is translated as CASSMGGRNSYE. The whole CDR3 reads CASSMGGRNSYEQYF.

This clone was detected many times. Coverage ceases 3 residues before the CDR3 finishes, and the germline J gene fills in the end. The V call is TRBV28, the J call TRBJ2-2; D gene unclear. The CDR3 is made up of 15 amino acids. CDR1 is MDHEN and CDR2 is SYDVKM in the germline V gene. With 2 bases removed from V and 0 bases from J, the gap between germline ends came to 7 bases. CDR3 loop: CASSLAQTNTGELFF. The CDR3 bases that were read are TGTGCCAGCAGTTTAGCCCAGACGAACACCGGGGAG.

This clone has at least ten counts. The read ends 3 residues early relative to the CDR3; the germline J gene fills the gap. The chain joins TRBV6-2 or TRBV6-3 to TRBJ2-7, with 7 bases lining up with TRBD2. With V trimmed by 5 bases and J by 3 bases, 10 bases remained unmatched. The CDR3 spans 15 residues. In germline, CDR1 is MNHEY, CDR2 SVGEGT. The CDR3 sequence is CASSPYVSGRYEQYF. The covered CDR3 bases are TGTGCCAGCAGTCCCTATGTTAGCGGGCGCTACGAG.

Only a few counts were recorded for this clone. One base away lies a much larger clone, so this may be a sequencing read error. The observed sequence ends 3 residues before the CDR3 terminus, with the missing tail filled in from the germline J gene. This chain uses TRBV6-1 with TRBJ2-3; perhaps TRBD2 as D (5 bases). Germline lookup yields CDR1 MNHNS and CDR2 SASEGT. The CDR3 has 16 residues. Incomplete CDR3 DNA: TGTGCCAGCAGTGAAGTAAGGCCCGGGGTAGGGCAGCCG. Its translation: CASSEVRPGVGQP. The whole CDR3 reads CASSEVRPGVGQPQYF.

This clone was seen at least ten times. The read stops 3 residues short of the end of the CDR3; the missing end is completed from the germline J gene. The genes are TRBV20-1 and TRBJ1-5, with 7 bases identical to TRBD1. The germline V gene encodes CDR1 DFQATT and CDR2 SNEGSKA (reference sequence). There are 15 residues in the CDR3. The J segment lost 3 bases and the V segment lost 5 bases, leaving 10 bases of the junction unmatched. This CDR3 is CSALRQGLINQPQHF. The CDR3 DNA, read in part, is TGCAGTGCTCTGCGACAGGGACTTATCAATCAGCCC.

This clone was observed many times. CDR3 region: CASSLGGGGAWSYNEQFF. The sequenced CDR3 bases are TGCGCCAGCAGCTTGGGGGGTGGGGGCGCATGGTCCTACAATGAG. The V and J genes are TRBV5-1 and TRBJ2-1, with D possibly matching TRBD1 (6 bases). The read ends 3 residues early relative to the CDR3; the germline J gene fills the gap. Trimming removed 0 bases from V and 1 base from J, with 17 bases in between. CDR1 is SGHRS, CDR2 YFSETQ, per germline. The CDR3 is 18 residues long.

This clone was counted ten times or more. CDR3 sequence reads: CSVGHGSGELFF. The CDR3 DNA, read in part, is TGCAGCGTGGGACACGGAAGCGGGGAG. The chain employs TRBV29-1 and TRBJ2-2; D possibly corresponds to TRBD1 (6 bases). The read ends 3 residues before the CDR3 terminus; that terminus is restored from the germline J gene. V was cut by 6 bases and J by 7 bases, with 12 bases left in between. CDR3 length: 12 residues. Germline V CDR1 and CDR2: SQVTM, ANQGSEA.

This clone was recorded many times. The read comes to an end 3 residues before the CDR3 does, leaving the germline J gene to fill in the end. This chain joins TRBV19 and TRBJ2-7, with D possibly TRBD1 on 6 matching bases. This CDR3 comprises 13 residues. Trimming removed 7 bases at V and 3 bases at J, with 13 bases between. From germline, CDR1 is LNHDA and CDR2 SQIVND (reference sequence). The sequenced part of the CDR3 DNA is TGTGCCAGTACAGGGGCGGACCACTACGAG. Translation gives CASTGADHYE. From start to end, the CDR3 is CASTGADHYEQYF.